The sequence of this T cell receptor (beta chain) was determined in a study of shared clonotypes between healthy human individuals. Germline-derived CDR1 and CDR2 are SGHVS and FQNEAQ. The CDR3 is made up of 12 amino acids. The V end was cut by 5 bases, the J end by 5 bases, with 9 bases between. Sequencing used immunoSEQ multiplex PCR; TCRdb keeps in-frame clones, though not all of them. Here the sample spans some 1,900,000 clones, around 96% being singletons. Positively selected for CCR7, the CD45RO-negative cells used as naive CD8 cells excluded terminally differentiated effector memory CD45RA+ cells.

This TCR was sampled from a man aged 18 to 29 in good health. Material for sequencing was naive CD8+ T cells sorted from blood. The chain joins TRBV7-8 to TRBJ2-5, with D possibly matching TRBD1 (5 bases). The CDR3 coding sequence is TGTGCCAGCAGCCGGACACTGGAGACCCAGTACTTC. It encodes CASSRTLETQYF.